The clone carrying this T cell receptor (beta chain) was seen only once. The data belong to a study of T cell changes during pregnancy in multiple sclerosis. Some clones are missing from TCRdb's copy, which holds only in-frame ones; the method was immunoSEQ multiplex PCR. The sample gives tens of thousands of clones, 85% to 95% of which show up once; more than 2% is in the top ten. V lost 5 bases and J 3 bases, leaving 8 bases between the germline ends. There are 12 residues in the CDR3. Germline CDR1 reads MNHEY; CDR2 reads SMNVEV (reference sequence). This sequence was found in a female donor with multiple sclerosis, enrolled in a pregnancy study. Sequencing was performed on peripheral blood, taken after pregnancy. This sequence joins TRBV27 and TRBJ2-7; no clear D. This chain's CDR3 is CASSSEGYEQYF. CDR3 sequence (DNA): TGTGCCAGCAGTAGCGAAGGCTACGAGCAGTACTTC.